The entry below gives a single T cell receptor (beta chain) sequence along with its context. The antigen is undetermined. The data were taken from a study of cytomegalovirus exposure and HLA in healthy donors. Vbeta (60) and Jbeta (13) primers were used in the PCR. Profiling relied on immunoSEQ multiplex PCR, and the TCRdb table lists in-frame clones only, not all of them. The table lists about 160,000 clones, more than 60% of them singletons. Study results and caveats: Whilst most TCR sequences proved rare, a subset of public TCRs occurred across many donors. As a later analysis showed, a missense DCLRE1C variant was linked to trimming of TCR beta V- and J-genes. In an earlier analysis, productive rearrangement rates for most beta V segments clustered near 87% or 30%. The records held CMV serostatus as the only immune exposure information.

Germline CDR1 reads MGHDK; CDR2 reads SYGVNS. The V and J ends lost 0 bases and 7 bases respectively, with 9 bases between them. The CDR3 is made up of 13 amino acids. The sequence came from a male donor in good health and CMV-seronegative. Sequenced material: PBMCs. J is TRBJ1-1 and V is TRBV25-1; D call uncertain. The CDR3 protein is CASSEYTVGEAFF. The DNA for the CDR3 is TGTGCCAGCAGTGAATATACGGTCGGTGAAGCTTTCTTT.